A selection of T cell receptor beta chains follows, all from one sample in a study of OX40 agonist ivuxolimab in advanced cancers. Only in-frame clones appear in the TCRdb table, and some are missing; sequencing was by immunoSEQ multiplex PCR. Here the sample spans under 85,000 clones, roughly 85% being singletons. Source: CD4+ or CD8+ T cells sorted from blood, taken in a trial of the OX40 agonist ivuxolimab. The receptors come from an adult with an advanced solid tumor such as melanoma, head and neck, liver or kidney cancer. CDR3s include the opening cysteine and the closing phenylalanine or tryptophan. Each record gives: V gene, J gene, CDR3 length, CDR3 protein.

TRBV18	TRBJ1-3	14	CASSPQGAGNTIYF
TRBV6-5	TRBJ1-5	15	CASSPMGQGAQPQHF
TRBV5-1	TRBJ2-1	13	CASSFSRGNEQFF
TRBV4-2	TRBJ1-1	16	CASSQEPGAPNTEAFF
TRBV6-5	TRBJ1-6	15	CASSYWTPNNSPLHF
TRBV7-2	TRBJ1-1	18	CASSLAEGQSPKNTEAFF
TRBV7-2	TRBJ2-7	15	CASSLRGGRDYEQYF
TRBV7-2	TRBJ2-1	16	CASSLAWRGSYNEQFF
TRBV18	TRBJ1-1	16	CASSRGTGNSDTEAFF
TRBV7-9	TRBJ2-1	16	CASSLEGWTGVNEQFF
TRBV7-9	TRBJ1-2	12	CASSFGTTGYTF
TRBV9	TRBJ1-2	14	CASSSPWANYGYTF
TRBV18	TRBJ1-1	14	CASSPPKPNTEAFF
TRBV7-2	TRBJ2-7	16	CASSLAQLAGAYEQYF
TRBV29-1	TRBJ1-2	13	CSVDPGSKHGYTF
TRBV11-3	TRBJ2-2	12	CAAGTNTGELFF
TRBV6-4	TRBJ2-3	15	CASSDRPERGDTQYF
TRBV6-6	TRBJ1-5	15	CASSEGGYSNQPQHF
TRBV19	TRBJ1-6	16	CASTLDSGVYNSPLHF
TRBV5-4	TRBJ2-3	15	CASSFEGGRTDTQYF
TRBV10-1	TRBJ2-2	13	CASMGLYTGELFF
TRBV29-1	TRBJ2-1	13	CSVGAGPYNEQFF
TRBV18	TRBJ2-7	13	CASSPKDSYEQYF
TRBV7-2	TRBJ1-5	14	CASSLRGAGQPQHF
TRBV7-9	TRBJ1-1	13	CASSDRQITEAFF
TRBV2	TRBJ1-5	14	CASNSDGGNQPQHF
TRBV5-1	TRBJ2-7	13	CASSLNQRGEQYF
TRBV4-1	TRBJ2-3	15	CASRTGLAGPNTQYF
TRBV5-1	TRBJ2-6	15	CASSFAYTAANVLTF
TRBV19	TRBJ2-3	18	CASSALTGAPKGVNTQYF
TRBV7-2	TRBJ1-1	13	CASSGGLNTEAFF
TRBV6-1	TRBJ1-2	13	CASSERGNYGYTF
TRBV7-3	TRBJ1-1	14	CASSLGTSGTEAFF
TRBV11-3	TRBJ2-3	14	CASSLAVGTDTQYF
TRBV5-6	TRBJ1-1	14	CASSPQSSGTEAFF
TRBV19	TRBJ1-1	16	CASSIGVPAVRGEAFF
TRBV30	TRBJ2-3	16	CAWSVLSGTSTDTQYF
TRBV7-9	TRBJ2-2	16	CASSPRQGGNTGELFF
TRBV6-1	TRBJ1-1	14	CASTSYWGDTEAFF
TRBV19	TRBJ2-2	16	CASSRGTEVNTGELFF
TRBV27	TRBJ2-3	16	CASGRESPAYTDTQYF
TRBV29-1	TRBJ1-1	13	CSVAPAGATEAFF
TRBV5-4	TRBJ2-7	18	CASSALPTGTLGSYEQYF
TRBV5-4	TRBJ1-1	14	CASSFKTLNTEAFF
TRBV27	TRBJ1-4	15	CASSSLTNLAEKLFF
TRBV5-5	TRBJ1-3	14	CASSLDRGSGTIYF
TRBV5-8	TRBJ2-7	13	CASSLGQIDEQYF
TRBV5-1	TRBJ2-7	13	CASSSLQGYEQYF
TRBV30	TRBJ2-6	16	CASPRDRASGANVLTF
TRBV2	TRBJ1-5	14	CASTEGQNYQPQHF
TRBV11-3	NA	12	CASSPRLYEQYF
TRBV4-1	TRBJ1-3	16	CASSQIEAGSGNTIYF